These T cell receptor beta chains were read from a single sample in a study of shared clonotypes between healthy human individuals. Clones were read by immunoSEQ multiplex PCR, and TCRdb kept only the in-frame ones, dropping some. The sample contains roughly 2 million clones, approximately 94% of which appear only once. Source material: naive CD8+ T cells sorted from blood. Receptors originate from a man aged 18 to 29 in good health. The CDR3 runs from the conserved cysteine through the conserved F or W. A D gene is named only where the DNA matches it firmly. Rows give clone size only sometimes, using once, few, many, or a class for an expanded clone.

once | TRBD2 | TRBJ2-5 | 17 | TRBV6-1 | TGTGCCAGCAGTGAAGTAACTAGCGGGGGCCTCCAAGAGACCCAGTACTTC | CASSEVTSGGLQETQYF
NA | TRBD1 | TRBJ2-2 | 14 | TRBV7-7 | TGTGCTAGCAGCTTAGGGGGCTACACCGGGGAGCTGTTTTTT | CASSLGGYTGELFF
NA | NA | TRBJ1-1 | 15 | TRBV27 | TGTGCCAGCAGTTTATCGGGGGGGAGTGGGCCTGAAGCTTTCTTT | CASSLSGGSGPEAFF
NA | NA | TRBJ2-7 | 13 | TRBV12-5 | TGTGCTAGTGGTCTCGGGACGACTTACGAGCAGTACTTC | CASGLGTTYEQYF
NA | TRBD2 | TRBJ2-7 | 15 | TRBV11-2 | TGTGCCAGCAGCTTAGAGCCTAGCGGAACCTACGAGCAGTACTTC | CASSLEPSGTYEQYF
NA | NA | TRBJ2-7 | 15 | TRBV27 | TGTGCCAGCAGTTCGGCCCAGGGGTTGGACTACGAGCAGTACTTC | CASSSAQGLDYEQYF
NA | NA | TRBJ2-2 | 15 | TRBV27 | TGTGCCAGCAGTTTATTGGCAGGACCTACCGGGGAGCTGTTTTTT | CASSLLAGPTGELFF
NA | NA | TRBJ1-1 | 15 | TRBV19 | TGTGCCAGTAGTACCCCTAGAGGGGCGGGCACTGAAGCTTTCTTT | CASSTPRGAGTEAFF
once | NA | TRBJ1-6 | 15 | TRBV5-1 | TGCGCCAGCAGCCCCAGGGAAAGCCTAGTTTCACCCCTCCACTTT | CASSPRESLVSPLHF
NA | TRBD2 | TRBJ2-3 | 17 | TRBV4-1 | TGCGCCAGCAGCCAAGGCCGGGGGGGAGGAGGCACAGATACGCAGTATTTT | CASSQGRGGGGTDTQYF
NA | TRBD1 | TRBJ1-1 | 15 | TRBV7-9 | TGTGCCAGCAGCCCAGGACAGGGCCCGGGAGTTGAAGCTTTCTTT | CASSPGQGPGVEAFF
NA | NA | TRBJ2-7 | 13 | TRBV19 | TGTGCCAGTGGGCCCGGCAGACCCTACGAGCAGTACTTC | CASGPGRPYEQYF
NA | NA | TRBJ2-5 | 14 | TRBV27 | TGTGCCAGCAGCCCAAGGCACATGCTGGAGACCCAGTACTTC | CASSPRHMLETQYF
NA | NA | TRBJ2-1 | 17 | TRBV7-9 | TGTGCCAGCAGCTTAGTGGCTAGCGCGAGCTCCTACAATGAGCAGTTCTTC | CASSLVASASSYNEQFF
NA | NA | TRBJ1-4 | 13 | TRBV5-6 | TGTGCCAGCAGCTTCGGTCACAACGAAAAACTGTTTTTT | CASSFGHNEKLFF
NA | TRBD1 | TRBJ1-6 | 14 | TRBV27 | TGTGCCAGCCAAACAGGGGTCGGCGGTTCACCCCTCCACTTT | CASQTGVGGSPLHF